This T cell receptor beta chain was retrieved from a study of shared clonotypes between healthy human individuals. Deep was the level at which the assay was run. The method was immunoSEQ multiplex PCR; TCRdb's version includes in-frame clones alone and lacks a portion of them. This repertoire shows 500,000 to 650,000 clones, around three quarters found once; its top ten account for about 12%. V was pared by 7 bases and J by 6 bases, with 9 bases of the junction left unmatched. This CDR3 spans 15 amino acids. CDR1 and CDR2 from the germline V gene are MNHNY and SVGAGI (reference sequence). This clone occurred many times.

This clonotype was obtained from a woman between 40 and 55 years old in good health. Some clones in this sample may be carry-over from other donors' samples. The chain has TRBV6-6 and TRBJ2-1; TRBD2 matches at 10 bases. Sequencing was done on a sample of PBMCs. Written as DNA, the CDR3 is TGTGCCAGCATTCCGGGACTAGCGTTTCTCAATGAGCAGTTCTTC. Protein product: CASIPGLAFLNEQFF.